This record covers a single TCR beta chain. Its specificity is not known. This sample stems from a study of Ad26.COV2.S vaccination and SARS-CoV-2 variants. Study-level information: The Ad26.COV2.S arm of the COV1001 trial was where the donor was placed.

Noted treatment: 19 received Ad26.COV2.S at low or high dose, single or two shots; 5 received placebo; per-sample allocation not given. Specimens were obtained on day 63 following the first vaccine or placebo injection. Donor was an adult aged 18-55 years in Boston. Wuhan-strain SARS-CoV-2 spike was expressed by the Ad26 vector that made up the vaccine. Overall study findings and caveats: Placebo and vaccine recipients had non-spike TCR breadth that was similar.

Sequenced by immunoSEQ multiplex PCR; TCRdb stores in-frame clones only, minus some. The repertoire holds 300,000 to 350,000 clones, with less than 90% as singletons. The CDR3 contains 15 residues. The V gene's germline CDR1 is KGHSH and CDR2 LQKENI. The germline V and J ends were trimmed by 0 bases and 4 bases, with 10 bases remaining between them. The sample was peripheral blood, taken in a trial of Ad26.COV2.S vaccine versus placebo. This chain uses TRBV18 with TRBJ1-3; D is perhaps TRBD1 (5 bases). The receptor's source is a person between 18 and 65 years old who received the Ad26.COV2.S COVID-19 vaccine or a placebo. CDR3 in DNA: TGTGCCAGCTCACCACCCGGGGGGATCGGAAACACCATATATTTT. Translating it yields CASSPPGGIGNTIYF.